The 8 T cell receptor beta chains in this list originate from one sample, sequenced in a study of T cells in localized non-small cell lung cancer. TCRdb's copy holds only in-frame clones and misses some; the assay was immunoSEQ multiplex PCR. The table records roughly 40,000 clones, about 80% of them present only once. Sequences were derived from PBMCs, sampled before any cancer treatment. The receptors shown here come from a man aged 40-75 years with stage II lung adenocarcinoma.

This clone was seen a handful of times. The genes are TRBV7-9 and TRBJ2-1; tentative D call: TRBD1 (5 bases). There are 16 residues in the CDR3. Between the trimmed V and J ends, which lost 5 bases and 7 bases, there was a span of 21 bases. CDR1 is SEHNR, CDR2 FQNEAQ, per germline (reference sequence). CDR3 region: CASSPQGAVNLNEQFF. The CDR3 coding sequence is TGTGCCAGCAGCCCCCAAGGGGCGGTCAACTTGAATGAGCAGTTCTTC.

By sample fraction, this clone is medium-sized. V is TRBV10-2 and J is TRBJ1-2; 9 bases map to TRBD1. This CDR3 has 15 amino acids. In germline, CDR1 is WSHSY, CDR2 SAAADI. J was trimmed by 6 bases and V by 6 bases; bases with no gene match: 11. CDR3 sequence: CASRFGTGNEDGYTF. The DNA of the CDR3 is TGCGCCAGCAGGTTCGGGACAGGGAACGAAGATGGCTACACCTTC.

CDR3 protein: CATATGHRHNEQFF. CDR3 in DNA: TGTGCCACCGCGACAGGTCACCGGCACAATGAGCAGTTCTTC. The V and J genes are TRBV6-5 and TRBJ2-1; D might be TRBD1 (6 bases). The germline CDR1 and CDR2 sequences are MNHEY and SVGAGI. Trimming removed 10 bases at V and 5 bases at J, with 18 bases between. The CDR3 covers 14 residues.

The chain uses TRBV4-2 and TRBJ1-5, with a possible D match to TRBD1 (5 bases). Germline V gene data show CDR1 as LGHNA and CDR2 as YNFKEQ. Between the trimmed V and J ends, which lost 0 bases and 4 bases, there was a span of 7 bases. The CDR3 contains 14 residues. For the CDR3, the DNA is TGTGCCAGCAGCCAAGATCGGGGGAATCAGCCCCAGCATTTT. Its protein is CASSQDRGNQPQHF.

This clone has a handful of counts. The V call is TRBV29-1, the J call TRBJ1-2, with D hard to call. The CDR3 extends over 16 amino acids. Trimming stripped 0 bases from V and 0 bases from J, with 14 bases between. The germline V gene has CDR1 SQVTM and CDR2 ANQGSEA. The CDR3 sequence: CSVEDVTRVTNYGYTF. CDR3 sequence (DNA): TGCAGCGTTGAAGATGTTACGCGGGTCACTAACTATGGCTACACCTTC.

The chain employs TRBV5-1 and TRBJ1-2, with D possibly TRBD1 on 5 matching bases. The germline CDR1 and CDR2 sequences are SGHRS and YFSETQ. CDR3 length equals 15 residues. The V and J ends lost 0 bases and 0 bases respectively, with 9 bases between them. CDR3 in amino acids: CASSLVPDTNYGYTF. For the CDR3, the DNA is TGCGCCAGCAGCTTGGTCCCGGACACTAACTATGGCTACACCTTC. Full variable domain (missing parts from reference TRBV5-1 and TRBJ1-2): KAGVTQTPRYLIKTRGQQVTLSCSPISGHRSVSWYQQTPGQGLQFLFEYFSETQRNKGNFPGRFSGRQFSNSRSEMNVSTLELGDSALYLCASSLVPDTNYGYTFGSGTRLTVV.

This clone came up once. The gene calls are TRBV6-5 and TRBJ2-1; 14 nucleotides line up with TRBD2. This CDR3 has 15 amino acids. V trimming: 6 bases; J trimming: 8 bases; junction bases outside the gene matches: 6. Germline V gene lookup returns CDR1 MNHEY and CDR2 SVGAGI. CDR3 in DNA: TGTGCCAGCAGAGCCGGGACTAGCGGGAGTCATGAGCAGTTCTTC. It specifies CASRAGTSGSHEQFF.

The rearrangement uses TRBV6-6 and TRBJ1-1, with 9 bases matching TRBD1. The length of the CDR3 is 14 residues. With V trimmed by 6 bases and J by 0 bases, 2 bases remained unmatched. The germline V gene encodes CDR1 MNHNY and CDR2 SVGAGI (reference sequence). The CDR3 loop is CASRGTGLNTEAFF. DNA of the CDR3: TGTGCCAGCAGAGGGACAGGGTTGAACACTGAAGCTTTCTTT.